This T cell receptor beta chain is drawn from a study of T cell responses to AZD1222 COVID-19 vaccine. Broader study findings: Spike-spanning, vaccine-associated CD4 TCRs were dominant at 160-218 and 743-854. Spike-specific TCR repertoires showed rising breadth and depth after two AZD1222 doses. White British people made up most donors, females outnumbered males, and clonal diversity was possibly underestimated.

In regard to this clone: Its antigen is unknown.

Assay used: immunoSEQ multiplex PCR; TCRdb lists only in-frame clones, some missing. The data contain around 99,000 clones, roughly 90% of them seen just once; the ten biggest clones take up more than 8%. Investigators merged groups given second doses at roughly 4 or roughly 12 weeks. From germline, CDR1 is LNHDA and CDR2 SQIVND (reference sequence). The CDR3 extends over 14 amino acids. Trimming removed 5 bases from V and 4 bases from J, with 14 bases in between. The material was peripheral blood, obtained 28 days after the second AZD1222 dose. This TCR came from an adult who received the AZD1222 COVID-19 vaccine. The chain employs TRBV19 and TRBJ1-2, with a possible D match to TRBD1 (6 bases). The CDR3 reads CASSPTGGGYGYTF. The CDR3 DNA is TGTGCCAGTAGTCCGACGGGAGGGGGCTATGGCTACACCTTC.